This record looks at one T cell receptor beta chain sequence and its context. Its target is not known. The data originate from a study of cytomegalovirus exposure and HLA in healthy donors. Study in general: Of the donors genotyped, several hundred in all, about 76% fell in the Caucasian-associated ancestry cluster. The study, taken as a whole, reports: For TCR beta chains, V- and J-gene trimming was later linked to a missense DCLRE1C variant.

This PCR relied on a set of 60 Vbeta primers and 13 Jbeta primers. The repertoire was sequenced with immunoSEQ multiplex PCR; TCRdb's copy has only in-frame clones and lacks some. The sample holds some 180,000 clones, around 78% seen once. Whereas donors were nominally healthy upon sampling, unrecorded immune exposures were probable. Per germline, CDR1 SEHNR and CDR2 FQNEAQ (reference sequence). The CDR3 length is 15 residues. Trimming left V 2 bases short and J 5 bases short, with 15 bases between. The genes are TRBV7-9 and TRBJ2-5; D possibly corresponds to TRBD2 (5 bases). Sequencing input: PBMCs. This clonotype was sampled from a woman between 25 and 40 years old in good health and CMV-seropositive. The CDR3 sequence is CASSLTFRTGETQYF. Written as DNA, the CDR3 is TGTGCCAGCAGCTTAACCTTCCGGACGGGGGAGACCCAGTACTTC.